The 21 T cell receptor beta chains in this list originate from one sample, sequenced in a study of shared clonotypes between healthy human individuals. The assay was immunoSEQ multiplex PCR, and TCRdb's table has in-frame clones only and misses some. The sample has about 460,000 clones, roughly three quarters seen once. Sequences were obtained from PBMCs. Receptors were obtained from a woman between 40 and 55 years old in good health. Some clones in this sample may be carry-over from other donors' samples.

The chain recombines TRBV28 with TRBJ2-3, with D possibly matching TRBD2 (6 bases). Trimming took 11 bases from V and 4 from J, leaving 19 bases between them. The CDR3 spans 14 residues. Germline assignment: CDR1 MDHEN and CDR2 SYDVKM. This CDR3 is CAAEGGVNPDTQYF. The CDR3 DNA sequence: TGTGCCGCTGAAGGAGGGGTAAACCCAGATACGCAGTATTTT. Supplemented by reference TRBV28 and TRBJ2-3, the full variable domain reads DVKVTQSSRYLVKRTGEKVFLECVQDMDHENMFWYRQDPGLGLRLIYFSYDVKMKEKGDIPEGYSVSREKKERFSLILESASTNQTSMYLCAAEGGVNPDTQYFGPGTRLTVL.

V is TRBV7-2 and J is TRBJ2-7; D possibly corresponds to TRBD1 (5 bases). This CDR3 region has 13 residues. Trimming left V 4 bases short and J 6 bases short, with 13 bases between. CDR1 and CDR2 from the germline V gene are SGHTA and FQGNSA. DNA of the CDR3: TGTGCCAGCAGCTACCCAGGGTTCCGCGAGCAGTACTTC. Translation gives CASSYPGFREQYF. The complete variable domain, with remaining parts taken from reference TRBV7-2 and TRBJ2-7, reads GAGVSQSPSNKVTEKGKDVELRCDPISGHTALYWYRQSLGQGLEFLIYFQGNSAPDKSGLPSDRFSAERTGGSVSTLTIQRTQQEDSAVYLCASSYPGFREQYFGPGTRLTVT.

Note on this clone: It differs at one base from a far larger clone, so likely a read error. The chain carries TRBV29-1 and TRBJ2-5, with a tentative D call TRBD2 (5 bases). The V gene lost 2 bases and the J gene lost 4 bases, with 14 bases spanning the gap. This CDR3 contains 14 residues. CDR1 and CDR2 from the germline V gene are SQVTM and ANQGSEA. The CDR3 nucleotides read TGCAGCGTTGAAAGGTCGGGAAGGTCAGAGACCCAGTACTTC. Its translation is CSVERSGRSETQYF.

The rearrangement joins TRBV29-1 to TRBJ2-7; 11 bases match TRBD2. Looked up from germline, CDR1 is SQVTM and CDR2 is ANQGSEA. Trimming took 4 bases from V and 4 from J; bases not matched to a gene: 9. The CDR3 length is 15 residues. The CDR3, as DNA: TGCAGCGTTGCGGGAGGGGGGACTAGCGGTTACGAGCAGTACTTC. Translated: CSVAGGGTSGYEQYF.

The chain is built from TRBV10-2 and TRBJ1-1; D possibly corresponds to TRBD1 (5 bases). The CDR3 spans 13 residues. Looked up from germline, CDR1 is WSHSY and CDR2 is SAAADI. Trimming cost V 6 bases and J 3 bases, with 11 bases left between them. CDR3 protein: CASRIDRYTEAFF. The CDR3 nucleotides are TGCGCCAGCAGGATAGACAGATACACTGAAGCTTTCTTT.

This chain uses TRBV2 with TRBJ2-3; TRBD2 is a possible D gene (5 bases). Germline CDR1 reads SNHLY; CDR2 reads FYNNEI. The CDR3 runs 14 residues. V was clipped by 5 bases and J by 2 bases, with 11 bases between them. The CDR3 region is CASSLGLFTDTQYF. In nucleotides, the CDR3 is TGTGCCAGCAGTCTCGGACTGTTCACAGATACGCAGTATTTT.

V usage is TRBV7-2 and J usage is TRBJ1-2; D possibly corresponds to TRBD1 (5 bases). Germline CDR1 is SGHTA and CDR2 is FQGNSA. The V and J ends lost 1 base and 0 bases respectively, with 12 bases between them. This CDR3 is 16 amino acids long. This CDR3 reads CASSLVTGRANYGYTF. The DNA for the CDR3 is TGTGCCAGCAGCTTAGTAACAGGAAGGGCTAACTATGGCTACACCTTC.

Relative to its sample, this clone is medium-sized (0.01 to 0.1%). The sample carries other DNA sequences with the same CDR3. The V gene is TRBV30, the J gene TRBJ1-5; D remains ambiguous. Trimming took 1 base from V and 4 from J, leaving 5 bases between them. The germline V gene encodes CDR1 GTSNPN and CDR2 SVGIG (reference sequence). This CDR3 has 12 residues. The CDR3 is CAWSAQNQPQHF. As DNA, the CDR3 is TGTGCCTGGAGTGCACAAAATCAGCCCCAGCATTTT.

This clone was counted at least ten times. The chain has TRBV2 and TRBJ2-7, with D tentatively TRBD2 (5 bases). The germline V gene encodes CDR1 SNHLY and CDR2 FYNNEI. V was pared by 10 bases and J by 3 bases, with 16 bases between. The CDR3 spans 13 residues. This CDR3 is CATNEEVYYEQYF. The CDR3 nucleotides are TGTGCCACCAATGAGGAGGTGTACTACGAGCAGTACTTC.

This clone has more than one count but fewer than ten. Just one base apart from a much larger clone, this may be a read error. The chain is built from TRBV4-1 and TRBJ2-6, with D perhaps matching TRBD1 (5 bases). CDR1 and CDR2 (germline): MGHRA, YSYEKL. This CDR3 spans 16 amino acids. This CDR3 reads CASSQGAVSGANVLAF. The CDR3 DNA follows: TGCGCCAGCAGCCAAGGGGCAGTTTCTGGGGCCAACGTCCTGGCTTTC.

This sequence joins TRBV28 and TRBJ1-1, with TRBD1 matching 12 bases. V shed 3 bases and J 11 bases; nucleotides not matched to a gene: 22. In germline, CDR1 is MDHEN, CDR2 SYDVKM. The CDR3 consists of 19 residues. CDR3: CASSLNSRDRGLRGPGAFF. CDR3 DNA: TGTGCCAGCAGTTTGAATTCCCGGGACAGGGGGCTCCGAGGGCCAGGCGCTTTCTTT.

The chain employs TRBV29-1 and TRBJ2-6, with D tentatively TRBD1 or TRBD2 (5 bases each). Germline V CDR1 and CDR2: SQVTM, ANQGSEA. The CDR3 covers 16 residues. Trimming removed 5 bases from V and 0 bases from J, with 14 bases in between. Here the CDR3 reads CSVRTGPDSGANVLTF. CDR3 nucleotides: TGCAGCGTTAGGACGGGACCTGACTCTGGGGCCAACGTCCTGACTTTC.

As DNA, the CDR3 is TGCGCCAGCAGGATGGGACAGATGAACACTGAAGCTTTCTTT. Translated: CASRMGQMNTEAFF. The rearrangement joins TRBV4-1 to TRBJ1-1, with 7 nucleotides matching TRBD1. V lost 6 bases and J lost 0; bases outside the gene matches: 4. The CDR3 extends over 14 amino acids. Germline V gene data show CDR1 as MGHRA and CDR2 as YSYEKL.

Regarding this clone: Given a far larger clone just one base away, this is likely a sequencing read error. The chain employs TRBV5-1 and TRBJ2-7; TRBD2 aligns across 9 bases. The CDR3 contains 18 residues. Germline V gives CDR1 SGHRS, CDR2 YFSETQ. Here the CDR3 DNA reads TGCGCCAGCAGCTTGTCGGGACTAGCTGCCTCGGCTTCTTACGAGCAGCACTTC. Translation gives CASSLSGLAASASYEQHF.

The rearrangement uses TRBV7-2 and TRBJ1-5; weak D call: TRBD1 (6 bases). V was trimmed by 5 bases and J by 7 bases, leaving 18 bases between them. Germline V gene lookup returns CDR1 SGHTA and CDR2 FQGNSA. CDR3 length: 15 amino acids. The CDR3 bases are TGTGCCAGCAGCCTCGGACAGTCCTTTCGGCAGCCCCAGCATTTT. Its translation is CASSLGQSFRQPQHF.

The rearrangement joins TRBV18 to TRBJ2-3; no clear D. Germline CDR1 and CDR2: KGHSH and LQKENI. The CDR3 is made up of 12 amino acids. Trimming removed 3 bases at V and 6 bases at J, with 7 bases between. CDR3 sequence (DNA): TGTGCCAGCTCACCCTCCAGGGATACGCAGTATTTT. Translating gives CASSPSRDTQYF.

The rearrangement joins TRBV2 to TRBJ2-5, with 8 bases aligning to TRBD1. Germline V gene lookup returns CDR1 SNHLY and CDR2 FYNNEI. The CDR3 runs 13 residues. The V gene end was trimmed by 5 bases and the J gene end by 5 bases; junction bases not matched to a gene: 4. CDR3: CASSLGQVETQYF. The CDR3 DNA sequence: TGTGCCAGCAGTCTGGGACAGGTGGAGACCCAGTACTTC.

With respect to this clone: The identical CDR3 is also encoded by other nucleotide sequences in the sample. The V and J genes are TRBV5-6 and TRBJ1-3; TRBD1 agrees at 9 bases. From germline, CDR1 is SGHDT and CDR2 YYEEEE. The CDR3 is made up of 15 amino acids. V dropped 4 bases and J dropped 2; count of bases not matched to a gene: 4. The CDR3 bases are TGTGCCAGCAGCCCTACAGGGGGCACTGGAAACACCATATATTTT. Encoded protein: CASSPTGGTGNTIYF.

This clone showed up just a few times. The chain combines TRBV5-6 with TRBJ1-2; D possibly corresponds to TRBD1 (5 bases). Germline values: CDR1 SGHDT, CDR2 YYEEEE. The CDR3 extends over 13 amino acids. V was shortened by 4 bases and J by 4 bases, with 11 bases between the two germline ends. CDR3: CASSTGTVYGYTF. Here the CDR3 DNA reads TGTGCCAGCAGCACCGGGACGGTCTATGGCTACACCTTC.

In DNA, the CDR3 is TGTGCCAGCACCACCGGGACAGGGGGCCTTGAGCAGTTCTTC. Its protein is CASTTGTGGLEQFF. The gene calls are TRBV2 and TRBJ2-1; 12 nucleotides agree with TRBD1. Losses at the gene ends were 7 bases for V and 9 bases for J; bases not matched to a gene: 7. This CDR3 has 14 residues. Per the germline V gene, CDR1 is SNHLY and CDR2 is FYNNEI.

This clone has more than one count but fewer than ten. The gene calls are TRBV28 and TRBJ1-2; no clear D. Trimming removed 3 bases at V and 8 bases at J, with 19 bases between. The CDR3 length is 15 residues. CDR1 is MDHEN, CDR2 SYDVKM, per germline. CDR3 in DNA: TGTGCCAGCAGTTTTTTGGGTCACCGTAGGGAGGGCTACACCTTC. Protein: CASSFLGHRREGYTF.